Each of the 10 T cell receptor beta chains below was sequenced from the same sample in a study of T cell clones after liver transplantation. This table comes from immunoSEQ multiplex PCR, and its TCRdb copy is limited to in-frame clones, with some not included. The sample records some 59,000 clones, about 70% being singletons. Sample: CD4+ T cells from blood, taken at the 22-month timepoint. Every receptor here comes from a human patient who received a liver transplant. Some T cells may be provided by the graft donor.

This chain joins TRBV10-3 and TRBJ2-5; 8 positions match TRBD2. Germline-derived CDR1 and CDR2 are ENHRY and SYGVKD. Trimming at V came to 2 bases and at J to 5 bases, leaving 7 bases not matched to a gene. This CDR3 region has 15 residues. CDR3: CAISEPAGGTETQYF. The CDR3 DNA follows: TGTGCCATCAGTGAGCCTGCGGGGGGTACGGAGACCCAGTACTTC.

J is TRBJ2-2 and V is TRBV19; 7 bases line up with TRBD2. The CDR3 sequence is 14 residues long. The germline V gene has CDR1 LNHDA and CDR2 SQIVND (reference sequence). V was clipped by 7 bases and J by 4 bases; unmatched bases: 6. DNA for the CDR3: TGTGCCAGTACCTCGGGGGGAAGCACCGGGGAGCTGTTTTTT. Translating gives CASTSGGSTGELFF.

The CDR3 region is CASSRLAANQETQYF. In DNA form, the CDR3 reads TGTGCCAGCAGTAGACTAGCGGCTAACCAAGAGACCCAGTACTTC. The V and J genes are TRBV27 and TRBJ2-5; 9 bases match TRBD2. Germline V gene lookup returns CDR1 MNHEY and CDR2 SMNVEV (reference sequence). This CDR3 spans 15 amino acids. The junction had 4 bases not matched to a gene; V was cut back by 5 bases and J by 0 bases.

This clone showed up just a few times. This sequence joins TRBV20-1 and TRBJ2-5; D is unresolved. Germline V gene data show CDR1 as DFQATT and CDR2 as SNEGSKA (reference sequence). CDR3 length: 11 residues. Trimming removed 3 bases at V and 2 bases at J, with 4 bases between. CDR3 protein: CSASTQETQYF. CDR3 DNA: TGCAGTGCTAGCACGCAAGAGACCCAGTACTTC.

The V and J genes are TRBV27 and TRBJ1-5; D is ambiguous. This CDR3 spans 14 amino acids. Deletions cut 5 bases from V and 7 bases from J, with 15 bases between. CDR1 and CDR2 (germline): MNHEY, SMNVEV (reference sequence). CDR3 DNA sequence: TGTGCCAGCAGTCCATGGAGAGAGGCGCAGCCCCAGCATTTT. Amino acid sequence: CASSPWREAQPQHF.

This clone appeared a few times. This chain links TRBV18 with TRBJ2-1; the D is unclear. V lost 6 bases, J lost 2 bases, and 8 bases lay in between. The CDR3 has 13 amino acids. Per germline, CDR1 KGHSH and CDR2 LQKENI. CDR3 DNA sequence: TGTGCCAGCTCCGGAACTACCTACAATGAGCAGTTCTTC. Its translation is CASSGTTYNEQFF.

The chain links TRBV5-4 to TRBJ2-5, with D tentatively TRBD1 (5 bases). The V end lost 4 bases, the J end lost 5 bases, and 12 bases lay between the germline ends. Germline CDR1 and CDR2: SGHNT and YYREEE (reference sequence). The CDR3 is 13 amino acids. The CDR3 spells CASSPTDGETQYF. DNA for the CDR3: TGTGCCAGCAGCCCGACAGACGGCGAGACCCAGTACTTC.

This clone has a single count. The chain employs TRBV18 and TRBJ1-2; 9 bases are shared with TRBD1. V lost 4 bases and J lost 5; bases outside the gene matches: 5. Germline V CDR1 and CDR2: KGHSH, LQKENI. The CDR3 extends over 14 amino acids. Here the CDR3 reads CASSQQGARYGYTF. Here the CDR3 DNA reads TGTGCCAGCTCACAACAGGGGGCGAGATATGGCTACACCTTC. The entire variable domain, with the rest obtained from reference TRBV18 and TRBJ1-2, is as follows: NAGVMQNPRHLVRRRGQEARLRCSPMKGHSHVYWYRQLPEEGLKFMVYLQKENIIDESGMPKERFSAEFPKEGPSILRIQQVVRGDSAAYFCASSQQGARYGYTFGSGTRLTVV.

This clone appeared a single time. The chain uses TRBV7-8 and TRBJ2-3, with D perhaps matching TRBD2 (6 bases). Germline CDR1 and CDR2: SGHVS and FQNEAQ. V gave up 3 bases and J gave up 2 bases, with 9 bases separating them. CDR3 length: 14 residues. The CDR3 nucleotides read TGTGCCAGCAGCTTGGGGGGAACCACAGATACGCAGTATTTT. Amino acid sequence: CASSLGGTTDTQYF. Combining the CDR3 with reference TRBV7-8 and TRBJ2-3 gives the whole variable domain GAGVSQSPRYKVAKRGQDVALRCDPISGHVSLFWYQQALGQGPEFLTYFQNEAQLDKSGLPSDRFFAERPEGSVSTLKIQRTQQEDSAVYLCASSLGGTTDTQYFGPGTRLTVL.

The J gene is TRBJ1-5, the V gene TRBV7-9, with a possible D match to TRBD1 (6 bases). Germline loops: CDR1 SEHNR, CDR2 FQNEAQ (reference sequence). Trimming shortened V by 2 bases and J by 10 bases, and 15 bases separated the two germline ends. CDR3 length: 14 amino acids. CDR3 bases: TGTGCCAGCAGCTTATCTTCAGGGGACGAACCCCAGCATTTT. Translated: CASSLSSGDEPQHF. The variable domain in full, with the rest retrieved from reference TRBV7-9 and TRBJ1-5, is DTGVSQNPRHKITKRGQNVTFRCDPISEHNRLYWYRQTLGQGPEFLTYFQNEAQLEKSRLLSDRFSAERPKGSFSTLEIQRTEQGDSAMYLCASSLSSGDEPQHFGDGTRLSIL.